What follows describes a single TCR beta chain. 0.5 to 1 ug RNA was reverse transcribed with random hexamers. MiXCR, run by TCRdb on the immunoSEQ multiplex PCR reads, gives a single entry per CDR3 protein. This sample has tens of thousands of distinct CDR3 sequences, with 85% to 95% found just once. Germline V gives CDR1 SEHNR, CDR2 FQNEAQ (reference sequence). Trimming removed 5 bases at V and 10 bases at J, with 14 bases between. This CDR3 comprises 12 residues. This entry belongs to a study of CD8 T cells in Susac syndrome. This rearrangement joins TRBV7-9 to TRBJ1-1; the D is unclear. This receptor was taken from a human donor with multiple sclerosis. The sequenced material came from CD8+ T cells from PBMCs. CDR3 nucleotides: TGTGCCAGCAGCCTGGTCCCAGAAGGAGCTTTCTTT. Translated: CASSLVPEGAFF.